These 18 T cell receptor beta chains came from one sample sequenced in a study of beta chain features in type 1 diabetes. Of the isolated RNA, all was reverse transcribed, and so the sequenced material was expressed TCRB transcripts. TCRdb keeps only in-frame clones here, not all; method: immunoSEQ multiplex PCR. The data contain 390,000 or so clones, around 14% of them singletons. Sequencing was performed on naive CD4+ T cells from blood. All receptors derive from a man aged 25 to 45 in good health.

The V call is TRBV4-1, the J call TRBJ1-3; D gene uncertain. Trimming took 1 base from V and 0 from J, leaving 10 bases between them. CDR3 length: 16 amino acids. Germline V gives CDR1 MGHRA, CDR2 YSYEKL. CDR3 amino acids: CASSQVASFSGNTIYF. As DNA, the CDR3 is TGCGCCAGCAGCCAAGTGGCGTCATTCTCTGGAAACACCATATATTTT.

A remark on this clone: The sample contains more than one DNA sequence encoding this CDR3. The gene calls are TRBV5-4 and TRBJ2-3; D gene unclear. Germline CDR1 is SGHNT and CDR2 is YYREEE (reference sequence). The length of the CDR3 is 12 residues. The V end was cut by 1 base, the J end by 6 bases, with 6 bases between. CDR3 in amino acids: CASSLIGDTQYF. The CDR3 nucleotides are TGTGCCAGCAGCTTGATTGGGGATACGCAGTATTTT. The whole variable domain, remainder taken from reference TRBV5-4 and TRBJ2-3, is ETGVTQSPTHLIKTRGQQVTLRCSSQSGHNTVSWYQQALGQGPQFIFQYYREEENGRGNFPPRFSGLQFPNYSSELNVNALELDDSALYLCASSLIGDTQYFGPGTRLTVL.

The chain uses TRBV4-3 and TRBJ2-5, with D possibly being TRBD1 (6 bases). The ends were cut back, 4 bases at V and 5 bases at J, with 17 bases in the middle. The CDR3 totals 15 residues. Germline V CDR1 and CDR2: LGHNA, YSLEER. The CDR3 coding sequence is TGCGCCAGCAGCCGGACAGTTGCCTTTGGGGAGACCCAGTACTTC. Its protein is CASSRTVAFGETQYF.

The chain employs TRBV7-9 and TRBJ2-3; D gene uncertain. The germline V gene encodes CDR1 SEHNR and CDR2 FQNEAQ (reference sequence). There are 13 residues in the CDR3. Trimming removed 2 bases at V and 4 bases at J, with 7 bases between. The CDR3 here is CASSLMGSDTQYF. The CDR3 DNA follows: TGTGCCAGCAGCTTAATGGGATCAGATACGCAGTATTTT.

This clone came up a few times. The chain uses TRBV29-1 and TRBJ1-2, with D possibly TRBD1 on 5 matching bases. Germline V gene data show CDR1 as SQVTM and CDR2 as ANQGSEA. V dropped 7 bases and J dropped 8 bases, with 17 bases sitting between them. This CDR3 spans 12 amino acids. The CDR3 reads CSATRQRAGYTF. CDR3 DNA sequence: TGCAGCGCTACCCGACAGCGTGCGGGCTACACCTTC.

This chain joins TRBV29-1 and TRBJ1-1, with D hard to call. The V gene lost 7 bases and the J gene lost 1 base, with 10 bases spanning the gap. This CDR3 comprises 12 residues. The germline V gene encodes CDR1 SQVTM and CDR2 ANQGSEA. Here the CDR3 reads CSATLGNTEAFF. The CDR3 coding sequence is TGCAGCGCGACCCTTGGGAACACTGAAGCTTTCTTT.

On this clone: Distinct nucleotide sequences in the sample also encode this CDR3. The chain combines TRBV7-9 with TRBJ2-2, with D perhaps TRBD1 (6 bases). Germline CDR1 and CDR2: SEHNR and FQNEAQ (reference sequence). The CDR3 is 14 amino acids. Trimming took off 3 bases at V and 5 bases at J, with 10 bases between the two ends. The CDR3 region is CASSFKGGTGELFF. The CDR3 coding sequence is TGTGCCAGCAGCTTCAAAGGGGGAACCGGGGAGCTGTTTTTT.

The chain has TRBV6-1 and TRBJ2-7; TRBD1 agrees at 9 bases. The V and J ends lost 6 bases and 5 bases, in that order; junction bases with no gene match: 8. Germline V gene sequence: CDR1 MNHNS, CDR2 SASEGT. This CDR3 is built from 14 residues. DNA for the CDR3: TGTGCCAGCAGCCTCCGGGACAGGGTCGACGAGCAGTACGTC. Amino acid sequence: CASSLRDRVDEQYV.

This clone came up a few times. CDR3 in DNA: TGTGCCAGCAGCTGGCTAGAAAACAATGAGCAGTTCTTC. Amino acids: CASSWLENNEQFF. V is TRBV11-1 and J is TRBJ2-1; D is undetermined. V gave up 4 bases and J gave up 5 bases, with 9 bases separating them. CDR1 and CDR2 from the germline V gene are SGHAT and FQDESV (reference sequence). There are 13 residues in the CDR3.

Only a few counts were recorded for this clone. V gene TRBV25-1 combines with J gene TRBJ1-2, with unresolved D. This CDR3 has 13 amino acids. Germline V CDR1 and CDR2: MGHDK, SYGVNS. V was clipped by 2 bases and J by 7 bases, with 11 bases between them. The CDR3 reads CASSESGRVGYTF. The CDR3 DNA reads TGTGCCAGCAGTGAAAGTGGAAGGGTTGGCTACACCTTC.

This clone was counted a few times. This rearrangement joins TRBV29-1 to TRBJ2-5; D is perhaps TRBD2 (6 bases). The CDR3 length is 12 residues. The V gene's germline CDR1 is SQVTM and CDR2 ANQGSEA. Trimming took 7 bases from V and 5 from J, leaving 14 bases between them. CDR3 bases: TGCAGCGGCGGAGTTGGGGGGGAGACCCAGTACTTC. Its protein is CSGGVGGETQYF.

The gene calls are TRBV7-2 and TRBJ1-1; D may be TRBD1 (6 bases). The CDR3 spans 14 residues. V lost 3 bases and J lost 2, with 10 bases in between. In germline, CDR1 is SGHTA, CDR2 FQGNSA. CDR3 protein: CASSFQGRNTEAFF. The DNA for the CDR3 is TGTGCCAGCAGCTTCCAGGGGCGAAACACTGAAGCTTTCTTT.

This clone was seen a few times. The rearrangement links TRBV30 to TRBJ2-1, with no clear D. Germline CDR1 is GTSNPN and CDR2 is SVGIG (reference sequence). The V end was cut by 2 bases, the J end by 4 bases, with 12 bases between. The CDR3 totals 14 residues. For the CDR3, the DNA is TGTGCCTGGAGTCACCCGAACGGTTACAATGAGCAGTTCTTC. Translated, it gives CAWSHPNGYNEQFF.

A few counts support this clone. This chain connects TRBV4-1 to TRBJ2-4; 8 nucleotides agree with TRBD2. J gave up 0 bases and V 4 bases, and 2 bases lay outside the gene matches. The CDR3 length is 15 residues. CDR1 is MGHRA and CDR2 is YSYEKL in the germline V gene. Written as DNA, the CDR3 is TGCGCCAGCAGCCGCAGCGGGGGAGCCAAAAACATTCAGTACTTC. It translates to CASSRSGGAKNIQYF.

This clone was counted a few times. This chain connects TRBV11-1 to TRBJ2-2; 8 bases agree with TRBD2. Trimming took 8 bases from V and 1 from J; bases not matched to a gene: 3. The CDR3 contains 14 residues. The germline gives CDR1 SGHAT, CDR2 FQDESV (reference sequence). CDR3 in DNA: TGTGCCAGCGCCCTAGCGGGGAACACCGGGGAGCTGTTTTTT. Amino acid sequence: CASALAGNTGELFF.

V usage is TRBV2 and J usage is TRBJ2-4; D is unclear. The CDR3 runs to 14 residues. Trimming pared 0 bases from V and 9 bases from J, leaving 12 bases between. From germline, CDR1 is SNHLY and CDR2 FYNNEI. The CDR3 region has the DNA TGTGCCAGCAGTGAAGCGGGATTGGGCGGCATTCAGTACTTC. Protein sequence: CASSEAGLGGIQYF.

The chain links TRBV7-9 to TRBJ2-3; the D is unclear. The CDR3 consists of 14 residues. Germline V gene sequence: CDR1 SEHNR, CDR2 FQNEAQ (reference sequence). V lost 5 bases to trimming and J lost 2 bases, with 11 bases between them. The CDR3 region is CASSRFYPTDTQYF. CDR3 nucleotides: TGTGCCAGCAGCCGATTTTATCCCACAGATACGCAGTATTTT. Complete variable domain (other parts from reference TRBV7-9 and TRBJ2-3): DTGVSQNPRHKITKRGQNVTFRCDPISEHNRLYWYRQTLGQGPEFLTYFQNEAQLEKSRLLSDRFSAERPKGSFSTLEIQRTEQGDSAMYLCASSRFYPTDTQYFGPGTRLTVL.

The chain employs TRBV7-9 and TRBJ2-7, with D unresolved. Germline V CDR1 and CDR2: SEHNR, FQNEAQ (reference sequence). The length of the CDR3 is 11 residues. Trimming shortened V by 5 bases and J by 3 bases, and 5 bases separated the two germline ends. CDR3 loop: CASSLNYEQYF. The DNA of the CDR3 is TGTGCCAGCAGCCTAAACTACGAGCAGTACTTC. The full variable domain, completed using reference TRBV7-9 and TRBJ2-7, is DTGVSQNPRHKITKRGQNVTFRCDPISEHNRLYWYRQTLGQGPEFLTYFQNEAQLEKSRLLSDRFSAERPKGSFSTLEIQRTEQGDSAMYLCASSLNYEQYFGPGTRLTVT.